The 24 T cell receptor beta chains below were found in one sample sequenced in a study of vaccination and CD4 T cells after COVID-19. One entry per CDR3 protein, called by TCRdb with MiXCR from the PCR reads. The sample shows about 20,000 distinct CDR3 sequences, about 59% of them seen only once. Here the sequenced sample was CD4+ T cells from blood, taken before SARS-CoV-2 vaccination. These receptor sequences come from a human donor who had recovered from COVID-19.

This rearrangement joins TRBV11-1 to TRBJ2-1, with TRBD1 matching 7 bases. The CDR3 runs to 16 residues. Germline V CDR1 and CDR2: SGHAT, FQDESV (reference sequence). V lost 5 bases to trimming and J lost 0 bases; unmatched junction nucleotides: 7. The CDR3 protein is CASSRRRDSSYNEQFF. In nucleotides, the CDR3 is TGTGCCAGCAGCAGACGCAGGGACAGCTCCTACAATGAGCAGTTCTTC.

This chain links TRBV20-1 with TRBJ2-7; TRBD2 is a possible D gene (6 bases). The CDR3 spans 13 residues. Per the germline V gene, CDR1 is DFQATT and CDR2 is SNEGSKA (reference sequence). The V and J ends lost 6 bases and 2 bases respectively, with 14 bases between them. In DNA, the CDR3 is TGCAGTGCCCGGACTATTGAGCCCTACGAGCAGTACTTC. Translated: CSARTIEPYEQYF.

The chain is built from TRBV19 and TRBJ2-5; 7 nucleotides agree with TRBD2. The germline V gene has CDR1 LNHDA and CDR2 SQIVND (reference sequence). This CDR3 spans 14 amino acids. Trimming at V came to 5 bases and at J to 10 bases, leaving 13 bases not matched to a gene. DNA of the CDR3: TGTGCCAGTAGTCCAGGGACTACCGGGTTCGTCCAGTACTTC. Translated: CASSPGTTGFVQYF.

This clonotype was counted between two and nine times. J is TRBJ1-2 and V is TRBV20-1, with D possibly TRBD1 on 5 matching bases. Trimming removed 6 bases at V and 2 bases at J, with 16 bases between. The CDR3 loop spans 14 amino acids. The germline V gene has CDR1 DFQATT and CDR2 SNEGSKA (reference sequence). The CDR3 nucleotides are TGCAGTGCCAACCAGGGCCTAGGGAACTATGGCTACACCTTC. Translation gives CSANQGLGNYGYTF.

This clonotype has just a few counts. V is TRBV7-2 and J is TRBJ2-1; 7 nucleotides match TRBD2. Germline V CDR1 and CDR2: SGHTA, FQGNSA. The CDR3 runs to 16 residues. The trim removed 4 bases at V and 7 bases at J, leaving 13 bases unmatched. CDR3 sequence: CASSSLGRGSLNEQFF. The CDR3, as DNA: TGTGCCAGCAGCTCCTTGGGCCGCGGGAGTTTGAATGAGCAGTTCTTC.

The rearrangement links TRBV7-2 to TRBJ1-5, with 7 bases aligning to TRBD1. Germline CDR1 reads SGHTA; CDR2 reads FQGNSA. The length of the CDR3 is 14 residues. V shed 5 bases, J shed 7 bases, and the junction held 8 bases outside the gene matches. The CDR3 DNA follows: TGTGCCAGCAGCCCGAGACAGGGACGACAGCCCCAGCATTTT. Its translation: CASSPRQGRQPQHF.

The J gene is TRBJ1-1, the V gene TRBV27, with TRBD1 as a possible D gene (5 bases). CDR1 and CDR2 from the germline V gene are MNHEY and SMNVEV (reference sequence). V was pared by 8 bases and J by 5 bases, with 24 bases between. CDR3 length: 16 residues. The CDR3 DNA sequence: TGTGCCAGCGGCTCGTTCTCAGGGAACAGGTGGACTGAAGCTTTCTTT. Protein: CASGSFSGNRWTEAFF.

The chain is built from TRBV7-9 and TRBJ1-5, with 10 positions matching TRBD1. The CDR3 runs to 14 residues. J gave up 4 bases and V 5 bases, and 2 bases lay outside the gene matches. Germline V gives CDR1 SEHNR, CDR2 FQNEAQ (reference sequence). CDR3 nucleotides: TGTGCCAGCAGCCCGGGACAGGGGAATCAGCCCCAGCATTTT. Protein product: CASSPGQGNQPQHF.

V gene TRBV20-1 combines with J gene TRBJ1-5, with unresolved D. This CDR3 spans 12 amino acids. The germline V gene encodes CDR1 DFQATT and CDR2 SNEGSKA (reference sequence). Deletions cut 2 bases from V and 4 bases from J, with 6 bases between. CDR3 loop: CSARRRNQPQHF. The CDR3 region has the DNA TGCAGTGCTAGAAGGCGGAATCAGCCCCAGCATTTT.

The V call is TRBV7-9, the J call TRBJ2-5, with a weak D call TRBD2 (5 bases). In germline, CDR1 is SEHNR, CDR2 FQNEAQ (reference sequence). The CDR3 extends over 17 amino acids. V was clipped by 1 base and J by 4 bases, with 19 bases between them. CDR3: CASSLEPGLSGGETQYF. The DNA for the CDR3 is TGTGCCAGCAGCTTAGAGCCAGGATTAAGTGGAGGAGAGACCCAGTACTTC.

The rearrangement links TRBV20-1 to TRBJ1-2; no definite D call. Between the trimmed V and J ends, which lost 0 bases and 1 base, there was a span of 12 bases. The CDR3 is 15 residues long. Germline V lookup: CDR1 DFQATT, CDR2 SNEGSKA (reference sequence). CDR3 protein: CSARESRRFNYGYTF. CDR3 nucleotides: TGCAGTGCTAGAGAAAGCAGGAGGTTTAACTATGGCTACACCTTC.

In the case of this clonotype: Germline and junction disagree at one end, which may indicate a read error. The rearrangement links TRBV7-7 to TRBJ2-5; D is undetermined. Per the germline V gene, CDR1 is SSHAT and CDR2 is FNYEAQ (reference sequence). The CDR3 is 15 amino acids. CDR3 coding DNA: TGTGCTAGCAGCTTAGTAGGCCTGGGCGGAGAGACCCAGTACTTC. Its translation: CASSLVGLGGETQYF.

This clonotype was observed a few times. The V and J genes are TRBV20-1 and TRBJ2-1, with 8 positions matching TRBD2. This CDR3 is built from 12 residues. The J segment lost 9 bases and the V segment lost 3 bases, leaving 4 bases of the junction unmatched. The V gene's germline CDR1 is DFQATT and CDR2 SNEGSKA (reference sequence). In nucleotides, the CDR3 is TGCAGTGCTAGCGGTAGCGGGATTGAGCAGTTCTTC. Translated: CSASGSGIEQFF.

The chain carries TRBV27 and TRBJ2-7; a possible D gene is TRBD2 (6 bases). In germline, CDR1 is MNHEY, CDR2 SMNVEV (reference sequence). The CDR3 extends over 13 amino acids. The V end was cut by 2 bases, the J end by 5 bases, with 10 bases between. CDR3: CASSLRGYHEQYF. DNA of the CDR3: TGTGCCAGCAGTTTACGGGGGTATCACGAGCAGTACTTC.

This sequence joins TRBV7-2 and TRBJ1-5, with D hard to call. The CDR3 covers 13 residues. With 3 bases removed from V and 5 bases from J, the gap between germline ends came to 8 bases. Germline loops: CDR1 SGHTA, CDR2 FQGNSA. In DNA, the CDR3 is TGTGCCAGCAGCTTCCGAAGGGATCAGCCCCAGCATTTT. Amino acids: CASSFRRDQPQHF.

The chain employs TRBV20-1 and TRBJ2-3; TRBD2 might be the D (5 bases). The CDR3 loop spans 14 amino acids. The germline CDR1 and CDR2 sequences are DFQATT and SNEGSKA (reference sequence). Trimming removed 3 bases at V and 11 bases at J, with 21 bases between. The CDR3 coding sequence is TGCAGTGCTAGCCCCCGAGCGGAGACATGGGGGCAGTATTTT. Translated, it gives CSASPRAETWGQYF.

The genes are TRBV2 and TRBJ2-3; D call uncertain. CDR1 is SNHLY, CDR2 FYNNEI, per germline. The V and J ends lost 7 bases and 4 bases respectively, with 15 bases between them. CDR3 length equals 14 residues. CDR3 bases: TGTGCCAGCAACGGGCGAGTATCCTCAGATACGCAGTATTTT. Amino acid sequence: CASNGRVSSDTQYF.

This clonotype was seen a handful of times. Here the CDR3 DNA reads TGTGCCAGCAGTTGGGGGGGCGTCTATGGCTACACCTTC. Translated, it gives CASSWGGVYGYTF. The V gene is TRBV28, the J gene TRBJ1-2; possible D gene TRBD1, 6 bases. Germline CDR1 is MDHEN and CDR2 is SYDVKM. Between the trimmed V and J ends, which lost 4 bases and 4 bases, there was a span of 10 bases. The CDR3 is 13 residues long.

The V call is TRBV2, the J call TRBJ1-6; D is ambiguous. Per the germline V gene, CDR1 is SNHLY and CDR2 is FYNNEI. V dropped 6 bases and J dropped 9 bases, with 18 bases sitting between them. The CDR3 is 15 amino acids. DNA for the CDR3: TGTGCCAGCAGGGGTTTTAATAGCGTCCGTTCACCCCTCCACTTT. The encoded protein is CASRGFNSVRSPLHF.

The chain has TRBV19 and TRBJ1-5; no clear D. This CDR3 is 12 amino acids long. V was shortened by 5 bases and J by 12 bases, with 14 bases between the two germline ends. Germline CDR1 reads LNHDA; CDR2 reads SQIVND (reference sequence). CDR3 coding DNA: TGTGCCAGTAGTTCTACCGCCTCGCTCCAGCATTTT. Encoded protein: CASSSTASLQHF.

As to this clonotype: One junction end does not reproduce the germline sequence, and a read error may be involved. The rearrangement uses TRBV7-6 and TRBJ1-6, with D possibly being TRBD1 (6 bases). The CDR3 sequence is 15 residues long. Germline loops: CDR1 SGHVS, CDR2 FNYEAQ. In DNA, the CDR3 is TGTGCCAGCAGCTTAGCCGGACAGAGGAATTCACCCTTCCACTTT. Its translation: CASSLAGQRNSPFHF. The whole variable domain, remainder taken from reference TRBV7-6 and TRBJ1-6, is GAGVSQSPRYKVTKRGQDVALRCDPISGHVSLYWYRQALGQGPEFLTYFNYEAQQDKSGLPNDRFSAERPEGSISTLTIQRTEQRDSAMYRCASSLAGQRNSPFHFGNGTRLTVT.

The chain is built from TRBV19 and TRBJ1-5; a weak D match, TRBD1 (6 bases). The germline V and J ends were trimmed by 10 bases and 4 bases, with 20 bases remaining between them. Looked up from germline, CDR1 is LNHDA and CDR2 is SQIVND (reference sequence). The CDR3 extends over 15 amino acids. In DNA, the CDR3 is TGTGCCACCAAGGACAGCCCAGCCGCAAATCAGCCCCAGCATTTT. This gives the protein CATKDSPAANQPQHF.

This chain joins TRBV7-9 and TRBJ1-2; D is unclear. CDR3 length equals 17 residues. Germline loops: CDR1 SEHNR, CDR2 FQNEAQ (reference sequence). Trimming removed 5 bases at V and 0 bases at J, with 19 bases between. CDR3 in amino acids: CASSVIISRAANYGYTF. The DNA for the CDR3 is TGTGCCAGCAGCGTTATCATATCTAGGGCAGCTAACTATGGCTACACCTTC.

This chain uses TRBV2 with TRBJ2-3; 7 bases are a match to TRBD1. This CDR3 comprises 15 residues. Germline trimming cut 5 bases from V and 7 bases from J; bases unmatched to any gene: 12. In germline, CDR1 is SNHLY, CDR2 FYNNEI. CDR3 residues: CASSKGQMSVNTQYF. The CDR3 bases are TGTGCCAGCAGTAAGGGACAGATGTCCGTTAATACGCAGTATTTT.